The clone carrying this T cell receptor beta chain was counted between two and nine times. The source of the sample is a study of T-cell reconstitution after alpha-beta-depleted transplantation in children. During its preparation, the TCRbeta library received unique molecular identifiers. One entry per CDR3 protein results from TCRdb running MiXCR on the PCR reads. The sample includes 420,000 or so distinct CDR3 sequences, roughly 10% of them seen just once. Trimming stripped 3 bases from V and 7 bases from J, with 10 bases between. The germline CDR1 and CDR2 sequences are MGHRA and YSYEKL. The length of the CDR3 is 13 residues.

The starting material was PBMCs from the stem cell graft donor, obtained from the stem cell graft. The receptor's source is a human donor who donated a stem cell graft to a child with acute myeloid leukemia. The rearrangement joins TRBV4-1 to TRBJ2-1; D is perhaps TRBD2 (5 bases). In DNA form, the CDR3 reads TGCGCCAGCAGCCAGCGGGTGGTTAATGAGCAGTTCTTC. This encodes CASSQRVVNEQFF.